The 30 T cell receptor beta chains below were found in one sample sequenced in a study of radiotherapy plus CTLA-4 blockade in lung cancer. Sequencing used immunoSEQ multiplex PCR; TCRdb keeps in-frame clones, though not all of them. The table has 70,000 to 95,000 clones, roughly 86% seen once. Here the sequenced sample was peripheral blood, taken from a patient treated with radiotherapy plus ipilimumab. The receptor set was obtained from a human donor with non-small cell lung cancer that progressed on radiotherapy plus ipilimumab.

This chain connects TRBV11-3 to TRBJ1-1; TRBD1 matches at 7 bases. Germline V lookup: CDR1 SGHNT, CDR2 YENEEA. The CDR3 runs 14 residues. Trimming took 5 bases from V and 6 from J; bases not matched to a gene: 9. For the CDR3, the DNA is TGTGCCAGCAGCATCCGGGACAGAGACCCTGAAGCTTTCTTT. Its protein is CASSIRDRDPEAFF.

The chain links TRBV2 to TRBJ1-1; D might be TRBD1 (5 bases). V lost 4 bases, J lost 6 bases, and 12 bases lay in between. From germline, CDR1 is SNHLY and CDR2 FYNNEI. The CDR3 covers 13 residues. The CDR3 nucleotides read TGTGCCAGCAGTGTGGCACAGGTTCCTGAAGCTTTCTTT. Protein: CASSVAQVPEAFF.

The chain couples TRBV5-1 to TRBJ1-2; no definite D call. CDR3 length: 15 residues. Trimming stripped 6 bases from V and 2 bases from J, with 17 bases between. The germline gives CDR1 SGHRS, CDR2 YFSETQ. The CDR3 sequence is CASTPLRRGNYGYTF. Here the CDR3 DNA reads TGCGCCAGCACCCCTCTGCGCAGAGGGAACTATGGCTACACCTTC.

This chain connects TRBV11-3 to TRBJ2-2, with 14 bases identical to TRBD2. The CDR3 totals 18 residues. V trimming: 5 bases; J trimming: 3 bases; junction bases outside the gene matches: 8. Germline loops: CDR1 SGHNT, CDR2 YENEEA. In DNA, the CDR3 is TGTGCCAGCAGCCCGGGACTAGCGGGAGATAGGTACACCGGGGAGCTGTTTTTT. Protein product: CASSPGLAGDRYTGELFF.

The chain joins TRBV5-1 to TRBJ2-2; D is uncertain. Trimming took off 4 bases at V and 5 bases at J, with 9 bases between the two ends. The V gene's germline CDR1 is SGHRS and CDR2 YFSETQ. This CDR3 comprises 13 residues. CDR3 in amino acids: CASSRIGTGELFF. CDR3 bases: TGCGCCAGCAGCCGAATTGGAACCGGGGAGCTGTTTTTT.

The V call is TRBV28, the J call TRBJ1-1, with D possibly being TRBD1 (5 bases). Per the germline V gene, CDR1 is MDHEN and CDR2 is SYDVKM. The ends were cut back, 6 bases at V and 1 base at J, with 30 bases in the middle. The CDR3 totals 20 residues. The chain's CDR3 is CASRIYNRGRAGLRNTEAFF. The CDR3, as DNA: TGTGCCAGCAGGATTTATAATCGGGGGAGGGCAGGGCTTAGGAACACTGAAGCTTTCTTT.

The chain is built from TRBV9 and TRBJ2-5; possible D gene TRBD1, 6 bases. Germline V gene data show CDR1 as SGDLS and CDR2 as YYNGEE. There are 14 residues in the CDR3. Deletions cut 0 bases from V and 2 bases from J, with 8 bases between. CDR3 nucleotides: TGTGCCAGCAGCGTAGGGGGGCAGCAAGAGACCCAGTACTTC. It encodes CASSVGGQQETQYF.

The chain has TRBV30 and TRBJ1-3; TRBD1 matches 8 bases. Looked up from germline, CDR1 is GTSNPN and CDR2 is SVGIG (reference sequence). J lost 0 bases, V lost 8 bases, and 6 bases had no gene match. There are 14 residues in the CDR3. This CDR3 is CAGGQGLSGNTIYF. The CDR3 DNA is TGTGCCGGCGGACAGGGCCTCTCTGGAAACACCATATATTTT.

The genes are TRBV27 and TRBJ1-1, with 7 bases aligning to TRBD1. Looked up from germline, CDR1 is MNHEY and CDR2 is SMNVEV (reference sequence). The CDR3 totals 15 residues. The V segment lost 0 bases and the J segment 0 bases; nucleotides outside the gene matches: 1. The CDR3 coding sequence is TGTGCCAGCAGTTTATCTGGGACAGTGAACACTGAAGCTTTCTTT. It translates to CASSLSGTVNTEAFF.

The CDR3 coding sequence is TGCGCCAGCACCAAGACGACAGGGACTAATGAAAAACTGTTTTTT. It yields the protein CASTKTTGTNEKLFF. The rearrangement joins TRBV5-1 to TRBJ1-4, with 7 bases fitting TRBD1. With 6 bases clipped from V and 2 bases from J, the junction kept 7 bases outside the gene matches. The CDR3 is 15 amino acids. Germline lookup yields CDR1 SGHRS and CDR2 YFSETQ.

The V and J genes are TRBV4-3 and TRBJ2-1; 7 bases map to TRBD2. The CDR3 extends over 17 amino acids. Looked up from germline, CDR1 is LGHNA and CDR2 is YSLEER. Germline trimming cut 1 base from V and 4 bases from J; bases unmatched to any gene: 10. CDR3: CASSQAWSASGYNEQFF. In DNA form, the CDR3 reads TGCGCCAGCAGCCAAGCCTGGAGTGCTAGCGGATACAATGAGCAGTTCTTC.

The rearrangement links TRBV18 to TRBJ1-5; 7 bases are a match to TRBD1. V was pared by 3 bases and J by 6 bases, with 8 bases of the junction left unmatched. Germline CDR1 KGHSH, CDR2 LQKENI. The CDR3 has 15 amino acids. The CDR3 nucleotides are TGTGCCAGCTCACCGACAGGGTTTTTGGGTCAGCCCCAGCATTTT. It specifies CASSPTGFLGQPQHF.

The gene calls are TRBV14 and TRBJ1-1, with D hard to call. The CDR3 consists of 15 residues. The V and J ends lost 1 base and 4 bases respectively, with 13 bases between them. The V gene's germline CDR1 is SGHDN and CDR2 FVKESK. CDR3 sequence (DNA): TGTGCCAGCAGCCAAGTAAAAGGGTTCGGCACTGAAGCTTTCTTT. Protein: CASSQVKGFGTEAFF.

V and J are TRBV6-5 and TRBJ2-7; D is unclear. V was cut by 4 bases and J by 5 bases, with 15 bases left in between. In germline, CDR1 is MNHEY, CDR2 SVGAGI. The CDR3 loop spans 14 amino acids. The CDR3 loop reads CASSFRPRSDEQYF. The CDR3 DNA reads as TGTGCCAGCAGTTTTCGCCCACGTTCGGACGAGCAGTACTTC.

The CDR3 sequence is CASSVGGSTDTQYF. The CDR3 DNA follows: TGTGCCAGCAGTGTAGGGGGGAGCACAGATACGCAGTATTTT. The V gene is TRBV2, the J gene TRBJ2-3, with D possibly being TRBD1 or TRBD2 (6 bases each). Trimming left V 4 bases short and J 0 bases short, with 8 bases between. The CDR3 is 14 residues long. The germline V gene has CDR1 SNHLY and CDR2 FYNNEI.

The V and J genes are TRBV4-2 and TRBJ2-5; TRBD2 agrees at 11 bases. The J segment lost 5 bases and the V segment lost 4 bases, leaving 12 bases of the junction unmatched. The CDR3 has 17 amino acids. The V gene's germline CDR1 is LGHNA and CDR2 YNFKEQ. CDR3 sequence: CASSPTHSGGARETQYF. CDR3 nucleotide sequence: TGTGCCAGCAGCCCGACCCATAGCGGGGGGGCTCGGGAGACCCAGTACTTC.

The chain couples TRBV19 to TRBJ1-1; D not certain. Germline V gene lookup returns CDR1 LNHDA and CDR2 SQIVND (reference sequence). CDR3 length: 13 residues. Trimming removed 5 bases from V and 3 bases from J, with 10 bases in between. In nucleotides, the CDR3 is TGTGCCAGTAGTGCGGCAGACCACACTGAAGCTTTCTTT. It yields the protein CASSAADHTEAFF.

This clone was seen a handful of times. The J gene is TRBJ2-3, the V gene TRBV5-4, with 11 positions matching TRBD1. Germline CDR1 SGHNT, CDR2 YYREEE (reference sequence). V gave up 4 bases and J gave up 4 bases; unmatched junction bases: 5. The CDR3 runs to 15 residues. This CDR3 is CASSPRTGGADTQYF. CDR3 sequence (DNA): TGTGCCAGCAGCCCTCGGACAGGGGGCGCAGATACGCAGTATTTT.

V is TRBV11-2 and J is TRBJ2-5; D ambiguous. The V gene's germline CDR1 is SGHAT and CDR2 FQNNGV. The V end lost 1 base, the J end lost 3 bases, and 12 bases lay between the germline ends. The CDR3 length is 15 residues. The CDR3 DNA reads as TGTGCCAGCAGCTTAGCGGCCGGCTCCGAAGAGACCCAGTACTTC. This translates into CASSLAAGSEETQYF.

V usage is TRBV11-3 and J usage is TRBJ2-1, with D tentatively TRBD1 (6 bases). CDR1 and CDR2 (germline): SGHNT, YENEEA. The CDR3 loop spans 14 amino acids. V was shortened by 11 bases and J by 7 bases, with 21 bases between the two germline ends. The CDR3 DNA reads TGTGCCTCAGGGTTTGCCCCCGGGACAAATGAGCAGTTCTTC. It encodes CASGFAPGTNEQFF. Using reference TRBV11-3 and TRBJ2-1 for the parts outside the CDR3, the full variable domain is EAGVVQSPRYKIIEKKQPVAFWCNPISGHNTLYWYLQNLGQGPELLIRYENEEAVDDSQLPKDRFSAERLKGVDSTLKIQPAELGDSAVYLCASGFAPGTNEQFFGPGTRLTVL.

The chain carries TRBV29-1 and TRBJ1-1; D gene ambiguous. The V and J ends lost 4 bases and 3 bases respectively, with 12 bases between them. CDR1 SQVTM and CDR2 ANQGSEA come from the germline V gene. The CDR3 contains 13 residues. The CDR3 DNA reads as TGCAGCGTTGGCGCCGGGCAGTACACTGAAGCTTTCTTT. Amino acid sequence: CSVGAGQYTEAFF.

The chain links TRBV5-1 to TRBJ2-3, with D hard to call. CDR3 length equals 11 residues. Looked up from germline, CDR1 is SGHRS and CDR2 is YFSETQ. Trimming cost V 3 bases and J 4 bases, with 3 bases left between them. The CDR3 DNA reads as TGCGCCAGCAGCTACGCAGATACGCAGTATTTT. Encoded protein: CASSYADTQYF.

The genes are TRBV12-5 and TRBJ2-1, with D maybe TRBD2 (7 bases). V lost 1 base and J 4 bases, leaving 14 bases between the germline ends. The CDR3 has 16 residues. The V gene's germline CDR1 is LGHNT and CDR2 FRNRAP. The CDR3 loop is CASGLERGTTYNEQFF. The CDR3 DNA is TGTGCTAGTGGTTTGGAGAGGGGGACTACATACAATGAGCAGTTCTTC.

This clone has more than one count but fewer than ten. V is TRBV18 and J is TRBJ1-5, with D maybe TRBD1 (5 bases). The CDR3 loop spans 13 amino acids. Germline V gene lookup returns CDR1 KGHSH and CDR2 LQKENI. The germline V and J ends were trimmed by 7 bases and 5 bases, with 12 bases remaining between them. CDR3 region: CASWGGVDQPQHF. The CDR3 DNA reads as TGTGCCAGCTGGGGAGGGGTGGATCAGCCCCAGCATTTT. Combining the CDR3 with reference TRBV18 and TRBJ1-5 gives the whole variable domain NAGVMQNPRHLVRRRGQEARLRCSPMKGHSHVYWYRQLPEEGLKFMVYLQKENIIDESGMPKERFSAEFPKEGPSILRIQQVVRGDSAAYFCASWGGVDQPQHFGDGTRLSIL.

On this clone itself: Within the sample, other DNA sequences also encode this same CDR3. The CDR3 sequence: CASSPQGMNTEAFF. In nucleotides, the CDR3 is TGTGCCAGCTCACCACAGGGCATGAACACTGAAGCTTTCTTT. The chain links TRBV18 to TRBJ1-1; D is unresolved. Trimming took off 1 base at V and 0 bases at J, with 6 bases between the two ends. CDR1 is KGHSH and CDR2 is LQKENI in the germline V gene. CDR3 length: 14 residues. Together with reference TRBV18 and TRBJ1-1, the CDR3 gives the full variable domain: NAGVMQNPRHLVRRRGQEARLRCSPMKGHSHVYWYRQLPEEGLKFMVYLQKENIIDESGMPKERFSAEFPKEGPSILRIQQVVRGDSAAYFCASSPQGMNTEAFFGQGTRLTVV.

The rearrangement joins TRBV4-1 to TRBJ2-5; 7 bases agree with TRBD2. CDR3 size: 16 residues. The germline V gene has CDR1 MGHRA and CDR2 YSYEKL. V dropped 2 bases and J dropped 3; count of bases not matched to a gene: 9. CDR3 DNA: TGCGCCAGCAGCCAACGGGCGAGGGCGGGAGAAGAGACCCAGTACTTC. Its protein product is CASSQRARAGEETQYF.

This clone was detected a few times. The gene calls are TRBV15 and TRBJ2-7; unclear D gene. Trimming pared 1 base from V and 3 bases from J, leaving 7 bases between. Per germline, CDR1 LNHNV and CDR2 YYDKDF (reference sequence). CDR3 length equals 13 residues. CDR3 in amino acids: CATSRGDRYEQYF. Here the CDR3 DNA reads TGTGCCACCAGCAGAGGGGATCGCTACGAGCAGTACTTC. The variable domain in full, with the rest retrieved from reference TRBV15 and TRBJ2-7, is DAMVIQNPRYQVTQFGKPVTLSCSQTLNHNVMYWYQQKSSQAPKLLFHYYDKDFNNEADTPDNFQSRRPNTSFCFLDIRSPGLGDTAMYLCATSRGDRYEQYFGPGTRLTVT.

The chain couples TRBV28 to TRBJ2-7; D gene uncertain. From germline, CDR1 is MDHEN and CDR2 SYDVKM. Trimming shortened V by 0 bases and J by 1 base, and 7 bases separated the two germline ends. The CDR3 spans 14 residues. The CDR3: CASSLWAGSYEQYF. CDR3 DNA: TGTGCCAGCAGTTTATGGGCAGGTTCCTACGAGCAGTACTTC. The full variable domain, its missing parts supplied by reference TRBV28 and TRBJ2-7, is DVKVTQSSRYLVKRTGEKVFLECVQDMDHENMFWYRQDPGLGLRLIYFSYDVKMKEKGDIPEGYSVSREKKERFSLILESASTNQTSMYLCASSLWAGSYEQYFGPGTRLTVT.

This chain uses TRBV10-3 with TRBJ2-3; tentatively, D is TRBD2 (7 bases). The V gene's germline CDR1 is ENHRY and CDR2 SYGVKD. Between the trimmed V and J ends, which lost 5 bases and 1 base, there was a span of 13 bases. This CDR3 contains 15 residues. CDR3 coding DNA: TGTGCCATCAGTTCGGGGGGCGTTGGCACAGATACGCAGTATTTT. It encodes CAISSGGVGTDTQYF.

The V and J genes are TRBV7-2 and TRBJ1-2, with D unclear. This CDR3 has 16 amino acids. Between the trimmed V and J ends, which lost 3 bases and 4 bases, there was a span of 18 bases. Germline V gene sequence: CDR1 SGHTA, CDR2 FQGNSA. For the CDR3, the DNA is TGTGCCAGCAGCTTGGAGAGAGGGAGGGTTTTCTATGGCTACACCTTC. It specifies CASSLERGRVFYGYTF.